This TCR beta chain was sequenced in a study of radiation and T cells in renal cell carcinoma. Regarding the study as a whole: From baseline, blood top tumor clonotypes peaked at 2 weeks post-radiation. Without pretreatment biopsies, baseline tumor clonotype presence was undetermined.

The sample's time point: blood 2 weeks post-SBRT. Treatment in this sample: 15 Gy SBRT to primary tumor, nephrectomy 4 weeks later. Blood was sampled at baseline, 2 weeks and 4 weeks after SBRT. The tumor was a clear cell renal cell carcinoma. V gave up 2 bases and J gave up 7 bases; unmatched junction bases: 6. CDR1 is MNHEY, CDR2 SVGAGI, per germline. The CDR3 is 15 amino acids. The protocol was immunoSEQ multiplex PCR, while the TCRdb copy is restricted to in-frame clones and leaves out a portion. Among roughly 75,000 clones listed, roughly 82% were seen once. A word on this clone: Antigen unknown.

The source material was blood, sampled from a patient whose treatment included radiotherapy and nephrectomy. This receptor was obtained from a man between 60 and 75 years old with renal cell carcinoma. V and J are TRBV6-5 and TRBJ1-4; TRBD1 matches 8 bases. CDR3 coding DNA: TGTGCCAGCAGTTACCAGGGGGCCGGGTTTGAAAAACTGTTTTTT. Protein: CASSYQGAGFEKLFF.